One T cell receptor beta chain is described in this entry. This same CDR3 is encoded by further DNA sequences in the sample. These data belong to a study of CD8+ T cells in alopecia areata. Study information: Treatment comprised oral tofacitinib, 5 to 10 mg twice daily, in treated patients. A 6-month off-drug phase came after tofacitinib, which had lasted 6 to 18 months.

V lost 2 bases and J lost 7, with 5 bases in between. The CDR3 runs 11 residues. CDR1 is GTSNPN and CDR2 is SVGIG in the germline V gene (reference sequence). Extraction and reverse transcription of RNA yielded cDNA as the sequencing template. The method was immunoSEQ multiplex PCR; TCRdb's version includes in-frame clones alone and lacks a portion of them. The table shows about 150,000 clones, with 45% to 60% occurring only once. The rearrangement links TRBV30 to TRBJ2-2, with D unclear. The starting material was CD8+ T cells sorted from blood, obtained at week 0. This sequence originates from a human donor with alopecia areata. The CDR3 coding sequence is TGTGCCTGGAGTTTGAGCGGGGAGCTGTTTTTT. It is translated as CAWSLSGELFF.